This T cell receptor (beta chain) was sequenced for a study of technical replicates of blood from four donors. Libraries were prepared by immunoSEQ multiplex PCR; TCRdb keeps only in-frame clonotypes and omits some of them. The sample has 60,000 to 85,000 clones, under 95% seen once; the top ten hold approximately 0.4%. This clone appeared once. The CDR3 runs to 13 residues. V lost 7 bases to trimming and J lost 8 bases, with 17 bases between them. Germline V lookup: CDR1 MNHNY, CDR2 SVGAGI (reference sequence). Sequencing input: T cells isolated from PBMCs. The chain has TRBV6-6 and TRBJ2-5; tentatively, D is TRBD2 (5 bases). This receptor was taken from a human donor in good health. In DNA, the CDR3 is TGTGCCAGCACCCGGGATCCTGGAGAAACCCAGTACTTC. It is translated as CASTRDPGETQYF.